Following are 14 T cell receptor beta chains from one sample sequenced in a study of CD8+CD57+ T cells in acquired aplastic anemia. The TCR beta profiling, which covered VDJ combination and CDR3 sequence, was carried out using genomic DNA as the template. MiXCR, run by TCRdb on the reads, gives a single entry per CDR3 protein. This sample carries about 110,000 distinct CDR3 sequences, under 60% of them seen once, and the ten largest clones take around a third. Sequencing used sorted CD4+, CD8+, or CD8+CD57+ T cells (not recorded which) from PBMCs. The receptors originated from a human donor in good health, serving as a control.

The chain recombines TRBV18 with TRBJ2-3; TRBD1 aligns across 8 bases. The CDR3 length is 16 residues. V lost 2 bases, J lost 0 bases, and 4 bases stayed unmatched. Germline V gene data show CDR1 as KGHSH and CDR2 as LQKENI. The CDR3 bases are TGTGCCAGCTCACCAGGACAGGGTGCTAGCACAGATACGCAGTATTTT. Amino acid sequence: CASSPGQGASTDTQYF.

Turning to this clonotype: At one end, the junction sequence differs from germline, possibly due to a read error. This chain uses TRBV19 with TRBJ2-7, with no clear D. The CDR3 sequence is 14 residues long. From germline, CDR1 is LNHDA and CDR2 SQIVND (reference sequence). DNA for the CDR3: TGTGCCTGTAGTATTAGTTCTAGTGGCTACGAGCAGTACTTC. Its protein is CACSISSSGYEQYF.

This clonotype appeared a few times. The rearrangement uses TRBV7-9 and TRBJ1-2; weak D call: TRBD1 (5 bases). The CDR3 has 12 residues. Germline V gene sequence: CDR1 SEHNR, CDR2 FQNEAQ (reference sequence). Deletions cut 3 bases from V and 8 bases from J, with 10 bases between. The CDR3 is CASSFGEGGYTF. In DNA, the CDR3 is TGTGCCAGCAGCTTCGGTGAGGGGGGCTACACCTTC.

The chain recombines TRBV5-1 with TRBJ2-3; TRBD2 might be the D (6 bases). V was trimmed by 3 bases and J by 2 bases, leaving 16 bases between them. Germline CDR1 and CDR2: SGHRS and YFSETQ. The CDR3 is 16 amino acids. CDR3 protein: CASSYPGGENTDTQYF. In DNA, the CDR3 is TGCGCCAGCAGCTACCCCGGGGGAGAGAACACAGATACGCAGTATTTT.

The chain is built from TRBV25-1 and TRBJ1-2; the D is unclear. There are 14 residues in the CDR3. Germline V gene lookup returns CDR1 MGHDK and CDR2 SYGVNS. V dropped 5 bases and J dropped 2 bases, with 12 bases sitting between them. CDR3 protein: CASSSTGSNYGYTF. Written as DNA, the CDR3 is TGTGCCAGCAGTAGTACGGGGAGCAACTATGGCTACACCTTC.

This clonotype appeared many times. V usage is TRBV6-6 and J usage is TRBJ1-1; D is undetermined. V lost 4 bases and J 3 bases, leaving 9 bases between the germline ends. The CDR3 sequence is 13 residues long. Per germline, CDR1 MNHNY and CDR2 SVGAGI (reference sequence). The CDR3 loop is CASSSHFDTEAFF. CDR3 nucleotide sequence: TGTGCCAGCAGTTCTCACTTCGACACTGAAGCTTTCTTT.

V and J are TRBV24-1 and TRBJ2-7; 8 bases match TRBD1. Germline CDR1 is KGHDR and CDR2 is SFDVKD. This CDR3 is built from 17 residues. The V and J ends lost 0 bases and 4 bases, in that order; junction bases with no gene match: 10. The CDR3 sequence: CATSDLPDRGKGYEQYF. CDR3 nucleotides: TGTGCCACCAGTGATTTGCCCGACAGGGGAAAGGGATACGAGCAGTACTTC.

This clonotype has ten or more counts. The CDR3 DNA reads TGTGCCAGCAGTTTCACAAGGACGGGTGGCTACACCTTC. This codes for CASSFTRTGGYTF. The chain has TRBV27 and TRBJ1-2; no clear D. V was shortened by 3 bases and J by 7 bases, with 12 bases between the two germline ends. Germline-derived CDR1 and CDR2 are MNHEY and SMNVEV (reference sequence). The CDR3 extends over 13 amino acids.

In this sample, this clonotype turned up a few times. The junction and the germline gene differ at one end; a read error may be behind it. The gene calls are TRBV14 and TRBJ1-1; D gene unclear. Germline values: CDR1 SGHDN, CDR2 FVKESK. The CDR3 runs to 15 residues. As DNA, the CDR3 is TGTGCCAGTAGCCAAGATAGGTGGGGAAACACTGAAGCTTTCTTT. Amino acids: CASSQDRWGNTEAFF.

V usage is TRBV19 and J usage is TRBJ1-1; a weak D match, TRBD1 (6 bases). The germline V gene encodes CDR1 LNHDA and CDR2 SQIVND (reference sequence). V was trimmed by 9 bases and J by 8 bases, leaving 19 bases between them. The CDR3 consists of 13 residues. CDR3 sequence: CASSDPGGQEAFF. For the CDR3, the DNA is TGTGCCAGCAGTGATCCGGGCGGACAGGAAGCTTTCTTT.

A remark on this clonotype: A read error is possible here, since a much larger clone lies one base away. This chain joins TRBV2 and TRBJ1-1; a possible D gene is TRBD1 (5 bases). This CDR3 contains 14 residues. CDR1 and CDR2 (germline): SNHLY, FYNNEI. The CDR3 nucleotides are TGTGCCAGCAGCTTGGCCGGAGGGGTCACTGAAGCTCTCTTT. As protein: CASSLAGGVTEALF.

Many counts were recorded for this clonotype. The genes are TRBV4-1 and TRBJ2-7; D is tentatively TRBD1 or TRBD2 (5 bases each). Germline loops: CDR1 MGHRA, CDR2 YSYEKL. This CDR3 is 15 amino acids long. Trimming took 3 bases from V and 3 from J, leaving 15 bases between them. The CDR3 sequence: CASSQGGTTNYEQYF. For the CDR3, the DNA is TGCGCCAGCAGCCAGGGTGGGACCACAAACTACGAGCAGTACTTC.

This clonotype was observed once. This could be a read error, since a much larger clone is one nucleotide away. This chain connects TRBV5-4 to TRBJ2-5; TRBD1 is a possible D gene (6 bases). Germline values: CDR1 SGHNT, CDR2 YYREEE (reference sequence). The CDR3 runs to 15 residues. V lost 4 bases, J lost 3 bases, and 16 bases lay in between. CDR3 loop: CASSPRGAGKETQYF. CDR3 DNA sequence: TGTGCCAGCAGCCCCAGGGGAGCCGGAAAAGAGACCCAGTACTTC.

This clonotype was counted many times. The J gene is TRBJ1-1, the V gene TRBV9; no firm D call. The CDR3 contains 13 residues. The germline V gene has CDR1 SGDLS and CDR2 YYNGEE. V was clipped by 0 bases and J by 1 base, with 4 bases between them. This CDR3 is CASSVVPNTEAFF. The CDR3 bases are TGTGCCAGCAGCGTAGTTCCGAACACTGAAGCTTTCTTT.